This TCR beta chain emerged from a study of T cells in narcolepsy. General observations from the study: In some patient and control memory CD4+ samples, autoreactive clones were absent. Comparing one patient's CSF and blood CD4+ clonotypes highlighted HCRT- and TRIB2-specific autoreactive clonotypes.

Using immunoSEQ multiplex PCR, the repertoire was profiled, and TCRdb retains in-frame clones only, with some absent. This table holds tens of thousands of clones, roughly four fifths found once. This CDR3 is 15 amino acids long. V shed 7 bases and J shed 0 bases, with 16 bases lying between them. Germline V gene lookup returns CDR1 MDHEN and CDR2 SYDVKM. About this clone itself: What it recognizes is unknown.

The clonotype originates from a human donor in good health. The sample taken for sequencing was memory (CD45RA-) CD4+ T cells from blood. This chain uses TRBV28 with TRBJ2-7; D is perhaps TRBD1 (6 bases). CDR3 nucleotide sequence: TGTGCCAGCAAAAGAACCAGGGGCAGCTCCTACGAGCAGTACTTC. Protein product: CASKRTRGSSYEQYF.